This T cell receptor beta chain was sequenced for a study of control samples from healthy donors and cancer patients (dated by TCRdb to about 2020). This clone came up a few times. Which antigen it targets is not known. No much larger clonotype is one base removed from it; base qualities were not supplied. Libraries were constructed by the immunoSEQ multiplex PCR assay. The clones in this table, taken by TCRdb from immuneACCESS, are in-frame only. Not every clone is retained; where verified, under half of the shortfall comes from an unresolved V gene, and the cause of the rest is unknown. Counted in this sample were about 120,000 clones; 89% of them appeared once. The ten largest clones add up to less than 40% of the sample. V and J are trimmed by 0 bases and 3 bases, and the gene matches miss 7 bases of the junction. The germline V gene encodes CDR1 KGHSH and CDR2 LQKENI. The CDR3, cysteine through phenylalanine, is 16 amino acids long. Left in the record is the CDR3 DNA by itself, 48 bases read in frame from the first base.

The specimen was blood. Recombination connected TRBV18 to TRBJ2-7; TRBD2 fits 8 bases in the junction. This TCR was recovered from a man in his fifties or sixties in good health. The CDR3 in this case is CASSPPGGSGDYEQYF. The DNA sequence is TGTGCCAGCTCACCACCTGGAGGTAGCGGGGACTACGAGCAGTACTTC.